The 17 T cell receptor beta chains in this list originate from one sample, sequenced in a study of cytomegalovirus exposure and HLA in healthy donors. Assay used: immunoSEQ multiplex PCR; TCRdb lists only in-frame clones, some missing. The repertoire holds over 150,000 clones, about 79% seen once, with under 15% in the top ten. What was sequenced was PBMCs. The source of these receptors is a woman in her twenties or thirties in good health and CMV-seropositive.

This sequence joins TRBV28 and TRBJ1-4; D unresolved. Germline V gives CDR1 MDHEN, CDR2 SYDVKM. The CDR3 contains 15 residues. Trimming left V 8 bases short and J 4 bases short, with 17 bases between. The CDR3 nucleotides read TGTGCCAGCCACCCTTGGGAGGAAAGTAATGAAAAACTGTTTTTT. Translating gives CASHPWEESNEKLFF.

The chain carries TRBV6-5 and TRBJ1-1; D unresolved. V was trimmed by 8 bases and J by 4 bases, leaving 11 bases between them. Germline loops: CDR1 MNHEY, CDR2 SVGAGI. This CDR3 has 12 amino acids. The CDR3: CASFGVGTEAFF. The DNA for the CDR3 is TGTGCCAGCTTCGGGGTCGGCACTGAAGCTTTCTTT.

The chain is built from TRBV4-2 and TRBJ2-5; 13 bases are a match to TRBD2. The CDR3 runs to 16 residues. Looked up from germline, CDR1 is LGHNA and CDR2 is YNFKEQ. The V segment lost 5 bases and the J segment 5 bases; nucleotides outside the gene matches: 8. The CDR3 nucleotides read TGTGCCAGCAGCGCGCGGACTAGCGGGAGAGGGGAGACCCAGTACTTC. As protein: CASSARTSGRGETQYF.

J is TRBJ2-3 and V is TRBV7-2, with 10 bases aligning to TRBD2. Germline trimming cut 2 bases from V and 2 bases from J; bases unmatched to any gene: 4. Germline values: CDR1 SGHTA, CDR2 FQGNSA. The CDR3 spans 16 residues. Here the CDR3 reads CASSLMLAGVTDTQYF. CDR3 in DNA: TGTGCCAGCAGCTTAATGCTAGCGGGAGTCACAGATACGCAGTATTTT.

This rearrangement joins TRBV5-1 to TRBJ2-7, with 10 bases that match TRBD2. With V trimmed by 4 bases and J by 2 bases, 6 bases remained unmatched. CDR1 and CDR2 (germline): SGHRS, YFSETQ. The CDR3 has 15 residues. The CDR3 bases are TGCGCCAGCAGCCTTGTAACTAGCGGGGCCTACGAGCAGTACTTC. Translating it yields CASSLVTSGAYEQYF.

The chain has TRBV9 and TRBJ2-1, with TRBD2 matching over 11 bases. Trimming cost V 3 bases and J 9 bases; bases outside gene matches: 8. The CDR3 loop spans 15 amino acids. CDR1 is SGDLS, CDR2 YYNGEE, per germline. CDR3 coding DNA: TGTGCCAGCAGCGCCTTACTAGCGGGAGCTGGTGAGCAGTTCTTC. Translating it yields CASSALLAGAGEQFF.

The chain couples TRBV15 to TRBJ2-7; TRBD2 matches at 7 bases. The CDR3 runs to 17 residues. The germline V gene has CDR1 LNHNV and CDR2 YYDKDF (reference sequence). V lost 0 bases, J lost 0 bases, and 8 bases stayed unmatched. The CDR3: CATSREGSGVYSYEQYF. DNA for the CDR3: TGTGCCACCAGCAGAGAAGGAAGCGGGGTCTACTCCTACGAGCAGTACTTC.

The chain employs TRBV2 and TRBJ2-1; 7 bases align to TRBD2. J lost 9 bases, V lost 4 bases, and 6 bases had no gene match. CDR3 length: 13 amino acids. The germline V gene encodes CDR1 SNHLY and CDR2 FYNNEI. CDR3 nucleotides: TGTGCCAGCAGTGGCGCGTGGGAGGGTGAGCAGTTCTTC. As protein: CASSGAWEGEQFF.

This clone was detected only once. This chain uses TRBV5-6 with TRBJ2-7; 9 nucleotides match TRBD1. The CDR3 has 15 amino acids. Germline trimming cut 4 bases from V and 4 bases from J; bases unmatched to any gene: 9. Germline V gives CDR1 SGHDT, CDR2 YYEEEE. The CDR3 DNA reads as TGTGCCAGCAGCCCCGGGACAGGGTCGTCGTACGAGCAGTACTTC. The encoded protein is CASSPGTGSSYEQYF.

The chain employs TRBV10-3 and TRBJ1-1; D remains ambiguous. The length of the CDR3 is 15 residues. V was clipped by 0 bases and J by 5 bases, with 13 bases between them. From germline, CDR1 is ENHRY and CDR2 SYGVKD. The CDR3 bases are TGTGCCATCAGTGAGTCGACTCTGGTTCGTACTGAAGCTTTCTTT. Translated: CAISESTLVRTEAFF.

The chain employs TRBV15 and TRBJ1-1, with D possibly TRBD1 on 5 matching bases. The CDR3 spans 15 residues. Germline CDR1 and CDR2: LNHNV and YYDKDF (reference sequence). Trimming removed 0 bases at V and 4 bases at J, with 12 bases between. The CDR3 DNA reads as TGTGCCACCAGCAGAGATCCAGGGCGGATCACTGAAGCTTTCTTT. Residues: CATSRDPGRITEAFF.

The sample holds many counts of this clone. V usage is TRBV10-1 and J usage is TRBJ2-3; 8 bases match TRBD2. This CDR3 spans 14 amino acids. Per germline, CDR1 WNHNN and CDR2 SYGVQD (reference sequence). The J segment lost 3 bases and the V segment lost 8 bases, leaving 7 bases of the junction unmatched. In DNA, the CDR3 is TGCGCCAGCCAAGCGGGAGCTTGGACAGATACGCAGTATTTT. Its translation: CASQAGAWTDTQYF.

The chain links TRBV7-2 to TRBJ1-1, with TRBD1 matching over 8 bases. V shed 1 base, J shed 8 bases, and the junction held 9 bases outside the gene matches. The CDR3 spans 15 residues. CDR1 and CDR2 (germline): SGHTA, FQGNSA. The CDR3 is CASSLDWTGSSEAFF. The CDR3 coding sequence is TGTGCCAGCAGCTTAGATTGGACAGGGTCATCAGAAGCTTTCTTT.

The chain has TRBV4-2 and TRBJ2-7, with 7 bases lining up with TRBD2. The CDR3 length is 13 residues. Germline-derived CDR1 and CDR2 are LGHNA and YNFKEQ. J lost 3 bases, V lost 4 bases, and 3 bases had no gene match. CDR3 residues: CASSPGGRYEQYF. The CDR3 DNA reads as TGTGCCAGCAGCCCGGGAGGTCGCTACGAGCAGTACTTC.

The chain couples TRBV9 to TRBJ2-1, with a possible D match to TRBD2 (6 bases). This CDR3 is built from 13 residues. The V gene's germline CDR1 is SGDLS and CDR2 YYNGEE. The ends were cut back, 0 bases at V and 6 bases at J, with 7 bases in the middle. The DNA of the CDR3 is TGTGCCAGCAGCGTAGTACTAGCCAATGAGCAGTTCTTC. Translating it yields CASSVVLANEQFF.

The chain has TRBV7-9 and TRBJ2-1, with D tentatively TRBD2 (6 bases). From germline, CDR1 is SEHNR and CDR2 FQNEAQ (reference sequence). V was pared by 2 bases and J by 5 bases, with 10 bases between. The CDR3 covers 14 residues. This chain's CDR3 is CASSLFGGNNEQFF. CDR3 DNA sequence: TGTGCCAGCAGCTTATTCGGGGGTAACAATGAGCAGTTCTTC.

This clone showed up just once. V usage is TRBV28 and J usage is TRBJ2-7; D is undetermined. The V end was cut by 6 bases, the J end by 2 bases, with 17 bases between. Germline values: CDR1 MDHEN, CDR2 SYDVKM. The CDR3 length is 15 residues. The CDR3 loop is CASSPTDIRPYEQYF. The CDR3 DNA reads TGTGCCAGCAGCCCTACAGACATAAGGCCCTACGAGCAGTACTTC. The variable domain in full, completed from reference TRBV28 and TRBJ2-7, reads DVKVTQSSRYLVKRTGEKVFLECVQDMDHENMFWYRQDPGLGLRLIYFSYDVKMKEKGDIPEGYSVSREKKERFSLILESASTNQTSMYLCASSPTDIRPYEQYFGPGTRLTVT.